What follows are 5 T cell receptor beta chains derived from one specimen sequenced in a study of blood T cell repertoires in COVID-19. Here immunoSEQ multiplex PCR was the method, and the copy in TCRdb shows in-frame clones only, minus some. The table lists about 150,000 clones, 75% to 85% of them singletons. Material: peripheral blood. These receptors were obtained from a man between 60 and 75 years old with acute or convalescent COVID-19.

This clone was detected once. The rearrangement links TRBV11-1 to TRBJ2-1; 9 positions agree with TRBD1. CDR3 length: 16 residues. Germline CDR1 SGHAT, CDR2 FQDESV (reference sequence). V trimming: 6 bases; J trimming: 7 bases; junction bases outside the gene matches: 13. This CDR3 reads CASSSHQPGQGNEQFF. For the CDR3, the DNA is TGTGCCAGCAGTTCCCATCAACCGGGACAGGGAAATGAGCAGTTCTTC.

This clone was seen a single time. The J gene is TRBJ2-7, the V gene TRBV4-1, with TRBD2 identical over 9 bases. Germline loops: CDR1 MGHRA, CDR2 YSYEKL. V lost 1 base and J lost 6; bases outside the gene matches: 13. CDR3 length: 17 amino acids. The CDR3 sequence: CASSQGGIAGASGEQYF. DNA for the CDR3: TGCGCCAGCAGCCAAGGAGGGATAGCGGGAGCAAGTGGCGAGCAGTACTTC.

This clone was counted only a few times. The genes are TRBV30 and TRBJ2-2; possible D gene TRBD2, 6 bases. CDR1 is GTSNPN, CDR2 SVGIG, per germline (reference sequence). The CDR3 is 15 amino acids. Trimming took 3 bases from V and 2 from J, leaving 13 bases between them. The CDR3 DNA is TGTGCCTGGAGAGGTTTGCGGGGAAACACCGGGGAGCTGTTTTTT. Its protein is CAWRGLRGNTGELFF.

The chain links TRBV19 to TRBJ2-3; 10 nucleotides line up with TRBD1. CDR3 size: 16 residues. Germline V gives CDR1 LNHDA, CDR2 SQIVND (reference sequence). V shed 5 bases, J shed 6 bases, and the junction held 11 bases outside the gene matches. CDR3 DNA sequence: TGTGCCAGTAGTCCACTGGGGGGACAGGGGTGGGATACGCAGTATTTT. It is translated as CASSPLGGQGWDTQYF.

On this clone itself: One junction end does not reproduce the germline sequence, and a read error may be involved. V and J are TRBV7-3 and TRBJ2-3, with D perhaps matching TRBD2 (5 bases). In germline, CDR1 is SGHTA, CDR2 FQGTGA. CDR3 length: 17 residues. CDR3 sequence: CASSLSGGGSSIDTQYF. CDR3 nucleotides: TGTGCCAGCAGCTTATCAGGTGGAGGTAGTAGCATAGATACGCAGTATTTT.